These 5 T cell receptor beta chains originate from one sample sequenced in a study of blood T cell repertoires in COVID-19 (dated by TCRdb to between 2020 and 2021). The library relied on the immunoSEQ multiplex PCR assay. Imported from immuneACCESS, the table was reduced by TCRdb to in-frame sequences with V and J called. These copies leave out some clones; in studies compared against another copy, an unresolved V gene accounts for under half, and the cause of the remainder is not known. The sample table contains 48,000 or so clones; only one count was recorded for about nine tenths of them. Less than 3% of the sample is held by the ten biggest clonotypes. The specimen was peripheral blood. These receptors were obtained from a woman over 75 with COVID-19, enrolled during active disease.

The table lists this clone with a count of one. The genes are TRBV18 and TRBJ1-5; D not certain. The length of the CDR3 is 15 residues. V lost 2 bases to trimming and J lost 0 bases, with 8 bases between them. Germline-derived CDR1 and CDR2 are KGHSH and LQKENI. CDR3 amino acids: CASSPRTNSNQPQHF. The CDR3 DNA reads as TGTGCCAGCTCACCAAGGACTAATAGCAATCAGCCCCAGCATTTT.

V usage is TRBV2 and J usage is TRBJ1-2, with 9 positions matching TRBD1. The germline V gene encodes CDR1 SNHLY and CDR2 FYNNEI. V gave up 5 bases and J gave up 8 bases; unmatched junction bases: 6. The CDR3 totals 13 residues. The CDR3 DNA reads as TGTGCCAGCAGTTTACAGGGGGCTGGGGGCTACACCTTC. It translates to CASSLQGAGGYTF.

The V gene is TRBV7-9, the J gene TRBJ2-2, with 7 positions matching TRBD2. Germline loops: CDR1 SEHNR, CDR2 FQNEAQ (reference sequence). Germline trimming cut 7 bases from V and 2 bases from J; bases unmatched to any gene: 7. The CDR3 totals 15 residues. The chain's CDR3 is CASIRGDRNTGELFF. CDR3 nucleotides: TGTGCCAGCATCCGGGGGGACCGAAACACCGGGGAGCTGTTTTTT. Full variable domain (missing parts from reference TRBV7-9 and TRBJ2-2): DTGVSQNPRHKITKRGQNVTFRCDPISEHNRLYWYRQTLGQGPEFLTYFQNEAQLEKSRLLSDRFSAERPKGSFSTLEIQRTEQGDSAMYLCASIRGDRNTGELFFGEGSRLTVL.

The sample holds one count of this clone. The V call is TRBV19, the J call TRBJ1-4; D remains unclear. V shed 6 bases and J shed 7 bases, with 15 bases lying between them. The CDR3 extends over 14 amino acids. CDR1 is LNHDA, CDR2 SQIVND, per germline (reference sequence). The CDR3, as DNA: TGTGCCAGTAGGCCTGGGAGGGCTCCTGAAAAACTGTTTTTT. Translating gives CASRPGRAPEKLFF.

The gene calls are TRBV9 and TRBJ2-3; TRBD2 agrees at 7 bases. CDR1 is SGDLS and CDR2 is YYNGEE in the germline V gene. Trimming at V came to 4 bases and at J to 0 bases, leaving 11 bases not matched to a gene. This CDR3 contains 17 residues. The CDR3, as DNA: TGTGCCAGCAGCAAAATGCGGGGGATCCAGAGCACAGATACGCAGTATTTT. Amino acid sequence: CASSKMRGIQSTDTQYF. Combining the CDR3 with reference TRBV9 and TRBJ2-3 gives the whole variable domain DSGVTQTPKHLITATGQRVTLRCSPRSGDLSVYWYQQSLDQGLQFLIQYYNGEERAKGNILERFSAQQFPDLHSELNLSSLELGDSALYFCASSKMRGIQSTDTQYFGPGTRLTVL.